This is a list of T cell receptor beta chains from one sample in a study of early T cells in non-severe SARS-CoV-2 infection. MiXCR was run by TCRdb on the 5' RACE reads, yielding one entry per CDR3 protein. The sample consists of tens of thousands of distinct CDR3 sequences, over 11% of them appearing once. The specimen sequenced was whole blood. These receptors were collected from an adult who was a healthcare worker with PCR-confirmed SARS-CoV-2 infection or an uninfected control (not recorded which). The CDR3 runs from the conserved cysteine through the conserved F or W. A D gene is named only where the DNA matches it firmly. The listing skips clone size in some rows; elsewhere it reads once, few, many or a size class.

v_call	j_call	clone_size	d_call	cdr3_nt	cdr3_aa
TRBV12-3/TRBV12-4	TRBJ1-2	.	.	TGTGCCAGCAGTTTAGTCTTACTAAAGAATGGCTACACCTTC	CASSLVLLKNGYTF
TRBV7-9	TRBJ2-7	.	TRBD2	TGTGCCAGCAGGCCCCCCGGTGGCGGGGGTAACGAGCAGTACTTC	CASRPPGGGGNEQYF
TRBV12-5	TRBJ2-7	.	.	TGTGCTAGTGGGAAAGGTTCCTACGAGCAGTACTTC	CASGKGSYEQYF
TRBV29-1	TRBJ2-1	many	.	TGCAGCGTTGTAGGGGGGGCGAATGAGCAGTTCTTC	CSVVGGANEQFF
TRBV4-2	TRBJ1-1	once	.	TGTGCCAGCAGCCAGGGGAGTAACACTGAAGCTTTCTTT	CASSQGSNTEAFF
TRBV18	TRBJ1-2	few	.	TGTGCCAGCTCACCACCCCTGCCAGGCTCGAGCTATGGCTACACCTTC	CASSPPLPGSSYGYTF
TRBV21-1	TRBJ1-3	few	.	TGTGCCAGCAGCAGCCTACGAGGCCCGTCTGGAAACACCATATATTTT	CASSSLRGPSGNTIYF
TRBV11-2	TRBJ2-2	.	TRBD2	TGTGCCAGCAGCCCGGGACTAGCGGGAGTTGCCGGGGAGCTGTTTTTT	CASSPGLAGVAGELFF
TRBV28	TRBJ2-4	few	.	TGTGCCAGCAGTTTACGGGAGTCGGCCAAAAACATTCAGTACTTC	CASSLRESAKNIQYF
TRBV20-1	TRBJ2-4	many	.	TGCAGTGCGCCAGCCCAAGGAAACATTCAGTACTTC	CSAPAQGNIQYF
TRBV27	TRBJ2-5	.	TRBD2	TGTGCCAGCAGTTCCCTGACTAGCGGGGGGCCCCCGTACTTC	CASSSLTSGGPPYF
TRBV6-1	TRBJ1-1	few	.	TGTGCCAGTCAGGGCTCCTTGGGGACTGAAGCTTTCTTT	CASQGSLGTEAFF
TRBV12-3/TRBV12-4	TRBJ1-3	.	.	TGTGCCAGCAGTTCGCAGGGCTACTCTGGAAACACCATATATTTT	CASSSQGYSGNTIYF
TRBV14	TRBJ2-1	many	.	TGTGCCAGCAGCCAAGCCCTGAGACTCCCTGCTGACTTTAATGAGCAGTTCTTC	CASSQALRLPADFNEQFF
TRBV7-9	TRBJ1-2	few	.	TGTGCCAGCAGCCCGGGGACAAGGTTAAACTATGGCTACACCTTC	CASSPGTRLNYGYTF
TRBV5-1	TRBJ1-6	.	.	TGCGCCAGCAGCTTGGGCAGGGATAATTCACCCCTCCACTTT	CASSLGRDNSPLHF
TRBV6-2/TRBV6-3	TRBJ2-5	few	TRBD2	TGTGCCAGCAGAATTGGACTAGACGGAGAGACCCAGTACTTC	CASRIGLDGETQYF
TRBV5-1	TRBJ1-3	many	.	TGCGCCAGCAGCTTGCTGGGGGGCGGATCTGGAAACACCATATATTTT	CASSLLGGGSGNTIYF
TRBV11-3	TRBJ2-3	many	.	TGTGCCAGCAGCTTAGGGCTAGCACGCACAGATACGCAGTATTTT	CASSLGLARTDTQYF